This entry lists 11 T cell receptor beta chains sequenced from one sample in a study of graft-versus-host responses after intestinal transplantation. Here immunoSEQ multiplex PCR was the method, and the copy in TCRdb shows in-frame clones only, minus some. This sample yields some 110,000 clones, of which 85% to 95% are seen a single time; 1.2% belongs to the top ten. These receptors' antigens are unknown. The sequencing here drew on unstimulated CD8+ T cells sorted from spleen or lymph node cells, taken before transplant. The receptors shown here come from a human donor who was the organ donor for an intestinal transplant.

The chain recombines TRBV14 with TRBJ1-1, with TRBD1 matching over 7 bases. Germline V CDR1 and CDR2: SGHDN, FVKESK. V shed 0 bases and J 1 base; nucleotides not matched to a gene: 11. This CDR3 is built from 18 residues. CDR3 loop: CASSQDWRDSPGNTEAFF. CDR3 DNA: TGTGCCAGCAGCCAAGATTGGCGGGACAGCCCCGGGAACACTGAAGCTTTCTTT.

The chain uses TRBV28 and TRBJ2-3, with 7 bases aligning to TRBD2. J gave up 2 bases and V 3 bases, and 8 bases lay outside the gene matches. This CDR3 comprises 16 residues. Per the germline V gene, CDR1 is MDHEN and CDR2 is SYDVKM. CDR3 nucleotide sequence: TGTGCCAGCAGTTTTAACCGGGAGGCTATCACAGATACGCAGTATTTT. Translated, it gives CASSFNREAITDTQYF.

CDR3 region: CASSPKGLPFLYTQYF. The DNA of the CDR3 is TGTGCCAGCAGCCCCAAGGGACTACCCTTTCTGTATACGCAGTATTTT. This chain joins TRBV5-4 and TRBJ2-3, with TRBD2 identical over 7 bases. With V trimmed by 4 bases and J by 7 bases, 15 bases remained unmatched. There are 16 residues in the CDR3. Per the germline V gene, CDR1 is SGHNT and CDR2 is YYREEE (reference sequence).

This clone was seen a handful of times. The V gene is TRBV9, the J gene TRBJ2-1; 7 bases are a match to TRBD2. CDR1 and CDR2 from the germline V gene are SGDLS and YYNGEE. CDR3 length equals 15 residues. Trimming cost V 3 bases and J 3 bases; bases outside gene matches: 6. CDR3: CASSDSSGDYNEQFF. CDR3 DNA: TGTGCCAGCAGCGACTCGAGCGGGGACTACAATGAGCAGTTCTTC.

CDR3 protein: CASSSGDRGEAFF. The CDR3 region has the DNA TGCGCCAGCAGCTCGGGGGACAGGGGCGAAGCTTTCTTT. The chain couples TRBV5-1 to TRBJ1-1; 10 bases map to TRBD1. Germline loops: CDR1 SGHRS, CDR2 YFSETQ. CDR3 length: 13 residues. Trimming removed 3 bases from V and 8 bases from J; junction bases left unmatched: 4.

The chain couples TRBV9 to TRBJ1-2; D call uncertain. V was pared by 0 bases and J by 0 bases, with 15 bases between. Germline V gives CDR1 SGDLS, CDR2 YYNGEE. The CDR3 is 17 amino acids. The chain's CDR3 is CASSVAPGDRANYGYTF. The CDR3 bases are TGTGCCAGCAGCGTAGCACCCGGGGATCGGGCTAACTATGGCTACACCTTC.

The V and J genes are TRBV28 and TRBJ2-1, with no clear D. V lost 7 bases to trimming and J lost 7 bases, with 17 bases between them. The germline gives CDR1 MDHEN, CDR2 SYDVKM. The CDR3 runs 14 residues. For the CDR3, the DNA is TGTGCCAGCACCCATTTGATCAGTCAGAATGAGCAGTTCTTC. Translation: CASTHLISQNEQFF.

This rearrangement joins TRBV5-1 to TRBJ2-2; 9 nucleotides match TRBD1. V gave up 2 bases and J gave up 0 bases; unmatched junction bases: 11. This CDR3 is built from 19 residues. Germline-derived CDR1 and CDR2 are SGHRS and YFSETQ. The CDR3 region is CASSFGQGKGYANTGELFF. The CDR3 DNA reads as TGCGCCAGCAGCTTCGGACAGGGGAAGGGGTACGCGAACACCGGGGAGCTGTTTTTT. Drawing the rest from reference TRBV5-1 and TRBJ2-2, the complete variable domain is KAGVTQTPRYLIKTRGQQVTLSCSPISGHRSVSWYQQTPGQGLQFLFEYFSETQRNKGNFPGRFSGRQFSNSRSEMNVSTLELGDSALYLCASSFGQGKGYANTGELFFGEGSRLTVL.

The chain uses TRBV6-1 and TRBJ1-2; a weak D match, TRBD1 (6 bases). Germline assignment: CDR1 MNHNS and CDR2 SASEGT. The CDR3 runs 14 residues. V lost 6 bases, J lost 6 bases, and 17 bases lay in between. The CDR3 nucleotides read TGTGCCAGCAGGTACCAGGGGCAGCTCAATGGCTACACCTTC. This codes for CASRYQGQLNGYTF.

The gene calls are TRBV9 and TRBJ2-1; D might be TRBD2 (7 bases). The germline V gene has CDR1 SGDLS and CDR2 YYNGEE. This CDR3 contains 13 residues. With 4 bases removed from V and 11 bases from J, the gap between germline ends came to 16 bases. As DNA, the CDR3 is TGTGCCAGCAGCCAGGGGCTAGCGGACCAGCAGTTCTTC. Translated, it gives CASSQGLADQQFF.

The V call is TRBV9, the J call TRBJ2-7; 11 positions agree with TRBD1. CDR1 and CDR2 (germline): SGDLS, YYNGEE. This CDR3 is built from 14 residues. V was clipped by 4 bases and J by 7 bases; unmatched bases: 7. As DNA, the CDR3 is TGTGCCAGCAGCATAGCCGGGACAGGGGGAGAGCAGTACTTC. Translated: CASSIAGTGGEQYF.